Each of the 27 T cell receptor beta chains below was sequenced from the same sample in a study of OX40 agonist ivuxolimab in advanced cancers. The data were produced by immunoSEQ multiplex PCR, yet TCRdb's version contains in-frame clones alone and is incomplete. Here the sample spans 28,000 or so clones, roughly nine tenths being singletons. The specimen was CD4+ or CD8+ T cells sorted from blood, collected in a trial of the OX40 agonist ivuxolimab. The receptors were gathered from an adult with an advanced solid tumor such as melanoma, head and neck, liver or kidney cancer.

The V gene is TRBV13, the J gene TRBJ2-7, with D possibly TRBD1 on 5 matching bases. The CDR3 consists of 13 residues. Looked up from germline, CDR1 is PRHDT and CDR2 is FYEKMQ (reference sequence). Trimming cost V 5 bases and J 0 bases, with 8 bases left between them. CDR3: CASSQDSSYEQYF. In DNA, the CDR3 is TGTGCCAGCAGCCAAGACAGCTCCTACGAGCAGTACTTC.

The chain uses TRBV5-1 and TRBJ2-3; TRBD1 matches 9 bases. The junction had 0 bases not matched to a gene; V was cut back by 3 bases and J by 1 base. CDR1 is SGHRS, CDR2 YFSETQ, per germline. The CDR3 is 14 amino acids. In DNA, the CDR3 is TGCGCCAGCAGCTGGGACAGGGGCACAGATACGCAGTATTTT. Amino acid sequence: CASSWDRGTDTQYF. The whole variable domain, filled in from reference TRBV5-1 and TRBJ2-3, reads KAGVTQTPRYLIKTRGQQVTLSCSPISGHRSVSWYQQTPGQGLQFLFEYFSETQRNKGNFPGRFSGRQFSNSRSEMNVSTLELGDSALYLCASSWDRGTDTQYFGPGTRLTVL.

The chain joins TRBV7-8 to TRBJ2-3; 11 bases agree with TRBD2. Germline CDR1 SGHVS, CDR2 FQNEAQ. This CDR3 has 16 residues. J gave up 0 bases and V 5 bases, and 4 bases lay outside the gene matches. CDR3 residues: CASSMRLAGSTDTQYF. The CDR3 bases are TGTGCCAGCAGCATGAGACTAGCGGGAAGCACAGATACGCAGTATTTT.

The chain joins TRBV5-1 to TRBJ2-5; no clear D. Trimming stripped 4 bases from V and 5 bases from J, with 9 bases between. The V gene's germline CDR1 is SGHRS and CDR2 YFSETQ. The CDR3 consists of 12 residues. The CDR3 protein is CASSLDRETQYF. CDR3 in DNA: TGCGCCAGCAGCCTAGATCGGGAGACCCAGTACTTC.

This clone has just one count. V gene TRBV25-1 combines with J gene TRBJ2-7; no clear D gene. V was cut by 4 bases and J by 4 bases, with 11 bases left in between. Germline values: CDR1 MGHDK, CDR2 SYGVNS. The CDR3 has 13 residues. CDR3 nucleotide sequence: TGTGCCAGCAGTGTAGTGGGCAGTTACGAGCAGTACTTC. As protein: CASSVVGSYEQYF.

The chain recombines TRBV25-1 with TRBJ1-4, with a tentative D call TRBD1 (6 bases). In germline, CDR1 is MGHDK, CDR2 SYGVNS. The CDR3 is made up of 15 amino acids. V dropped 2 bases and J dropped 4 bases, with 11 bases sitting between them. The CDR3 region is CASSETGLGNEKLFF. The CDR3 nucleotides read TGTGCCAGCAGTGAAACAGGGTTGGGTAATGAAAAACTGTTTTTT.

V is TRBV10-3 and J is TRBJ2-7; 7 positions match TRBD1. The length of the CDR3 is 14 residues. The junction had 8 bases not matched to a gene; V was cut back by 7 bases and J by 2 bases. The germline CDR1 and CDR2 sequences are ENHRY and SYGVKD. CDR3 sequence reads: CAIKTGKGTYEQYF. The CDR3 DNA is TGTGCCATCAAGACAGGGAAGGGGACCTACGAGCAGTACTTC.

The CDR3 sequence: CASSLTGAGLREQYF. For the CDR3, the DNA is TGTGCCAGCAGCTTAACGGGCGCGGGACTCAGGGAGCAGTACTTC. V gene TRBV7-3 combines with J gene TRBJ2-7, with D perhaps matching TRBD2 (6 bases). Germline V gives CDR1 SGHTA, CDR2 FQGTGA. The CDR3 has 15 amino acids. V was shortened by 0 bases and J by 7 bases, with 16 bases between the two germline ends.

The chain links TRBV10-3 to TRBJ1-1, with D possibly TRBD1 on 5 matching bases. The CDR3 is 14 amino acids. CDR1 is ENHRY, CDR2 SYGVKD, per germline. The V and J ends lost 3 bases and 5 bases respectively, with 13 bases between them. CDR3 region: CAISDGGAKTEAFF. The CDR3 DNA is TGTGCCATCAGTGATGGAGGGGCGAAGACTGAAGCTTTCTTT.

The V gene is TRBV27, the J gene TRBJ2-3, with D unresolved. Germline lookup yields CDR1 MNHEY and CDR2 SMNVEV (reference sequence). This CDR3 has 15 residues. V lost 3 bases and J lost 6, with 16 bases in between. Here the CDR3 DNA reads TGTGCCAGCAGTTTCGTCCTCGCTTCGGCGGATACGCAGTATTTT. Encoded protein: CASSFVLASADTQYF.

Only a few counts were recorded for this clone. The V gene is TRBV9, the J gene TRBJ2-3; 7 bases are a match to TRBD2. Germline trimming cut 4 bases from V and 5 bases from J; bases unmatched to any gene: 7. The CDR3 consists of 14 residues. The germline gives CDR1 SGDLS, CDR2 YYNGEE. CDR3 sequence reads: CASSWGGAGDTQYF. The CDR3 DNA reads as TGTGCCAGCAGCTGGGGAGGGGCCGGAGATACGCAGTATTTT.

V gene TRBV9 combines with J gene TRBJ2-3; maybe TRBD1 (5 bases). CDR3 size: 14 residues. V lost 0 bases and J 14 bases, leaving 19 bases between the germline ends. Germline CDR1 reads SGDLS; CDR2 reads YYNGEE. CDR3 in DNA: TGTGCCAGCAGCGTAGCTACGGTTGGGGCCCCTTTGTATTTT. Protein product: CASSVATVGAPLYF.

The chain employs TRBV29-1 and TRBJ2-5; D is ambiguous. CDR1 SQVTM and CDR2 ANQGSEA come from the germline V gene. The CDR3 covers 14 residues. V shed 5 bases and J shed 5 bases, with 18 bases lying between them. CDR3 coding DNA: TGCAGCGTTACCAAGCCCACCGTTACGGAGACCCAGTACTTC. The encoded protein is CSVTKPTVTETQYF.

This clone appeared once. The rearrangement links TRBV6-6 to TRBJ1-5, with unresolved D. The CDR3 is 16 amino acids. Trimming cost V 2 bases and J 5 bases, with 16 bases left between them. The germline gives CDR1 MNHNY, CDR2 SVGAGI (reference sequence). The CDR3 is CASSYGSLNSDQPQHF. Written as DNA, the CDR3 is TGTGCCAGCAGTTACGGGAGCCTAAACTCCGATCAGCCCCAGCATTTT.

This chain connects TRBV4-1 to TRBJ2-3; a possible D gene is TRBD2 (6 bases). Germline values: CDR1 MGHRA, CDR2 YSYEKL. CDR3 length: 16 amino acids. V was clipped by 4 bases and J by 1 base, with 15 bases between them. CDR3: CASSRCRDLCTDTQYF. CDR3 in DNA: TGCGCCAGCAGCCGATGCCGGGACTTATGCACAGATACGCAGTATTTT.

This sequence joins TRBV9 and TRBJ1-1; D gene unclear. This CDR3 spans 12 amino acids. The V and J ends lost 0 bases and 8 bases respectively, with 8 bases between them. CDR1 and CDR2 from the germline V gene are SGDLS and YYNGEE. In nucleotides, the CDR3 is TGTGCCAGCAGCGTAGGGGGAGGAGAAGCTTTCTTT. As protein: CASSVGGGEAFF.

The rearrangement links TRBV6-5 to TRBJ2-7; D might be TRBD1 (5 bases). Trimming pared 5 bases from V and 5 bases from J, leaving 19 bases between. CDR3 length: 15 residues. Germline-derived CDR1 and CDR2 are MNHEY and SVGAGI. This CDR3 reads CASSPGHRGTHEQYF. The CDR3 nucleotides read TGTGCCAGCAGTCCAGGACATCGTGGCACCCACGAGCAGTACTTC.

The gene calls are TRBV2 and TRBJ2-7; TRBD1 might be the D (6 bases). V was cut by 7 bases and J by 2 bases, with 12 bases left in between. The CDR3 sequence is 13 residues long. Germline V CDR1 and CDR2: SNHLY, FYNNEI. As DNA, the CDR3 is TGTGCCAGCAACCGGGACACCACCTACGAGCAGTACTTC. Its translation: CASNRDTTYEQYF.

The chain joins TRBV10-2 to TRBJ1-2; no definite D call. CDR1 is WSHSY, CDR2 SAAADI, per germline. V was shortened by 4 bases and J by 4 bases, with 13 bases between the two germline ends. The CDR3 contains 14 residues. The CDR3 nucleotides read TGCGCCAGCAGTGTTGAGGGTGAGGGCTATGGCTACACCTTC. This translates into CASSVEGEGYGYTF.

This chain connects TRBV6-1 to TRBJ1-4, with TRBD1 matching over 7 bases. Germline V CDR1 and CDR2: MNHNS, SASEGT. The CDR3 loop spans 17 amino acids. After removal of 2 bases from V and 6 bases from J, the junction contained 12 bases not matched to a gene. The CDR3 reads CASSESLFGQGDEKLFF. DNA for the CDR3: TGTGCCAGCAGTGAATCGCTGTTTGGGCAGGGGGATGAAAAACTGTTTTTT.

CDR3 sequence reads: CASSLFRQAYNEQFF. The CDR3 region has the DNA TGTGCCAGCAGTTTATTCCGACAGGCGTACAATGAGCAGTTCTTC. The J gene is TRBJ2-1, the V gene TRBV28, with a weak D call TRBD1 (6 bases). CDR3 length: 15 amino acids. Germline V gene data show CDR1 as MDHEN and CDR2 as SYDVKM. Trimming removed 1 base from V and 4 bases from J, with 11 bases in between.

The gene calls are TRBV9 and TRBJ2-7, with a tentative D call TRBD2 (6 bases). The CDR3 length is 14 residues. Germline CDR1 is SGDLS and CDR2 is YYNGEE. V was trimmed by 0 bases and J by 6 bases, leaving 13 bases between them. The CDR3 DNA is TGTGCCAGCAGCGTAGCTCGTACTAGCCTCGAGCAGTACTTC. This sequence encodes CASSVARTSLEQYF.

J is TRBJ2-7 and V is TRBV6-5; D is possibly TRBD1 (5 bases). The germline gives CDR1 MNHEY, CDR2 SVGAGI. This CDR3 has 13 residues. Between the trimmed V and J ends, which lost 4 bases and 2 bases, there was a span of 9 bases. The CDR3 region has the DNA TGTGCCAGCAGTTCTGCCAGGGCCTACGAGCAGTACTTC. It is translated as CASSSARAYEQYF.

The genes are TRBV19 and TRBJ2-7; 7 nucleotides agree with TRBD2. V lost 7 bases, J lost 4 bases, and 10 bases stayed unmatched. The CDR3 has 14 amino acids. Germline-derived CDR1 and CDR2 are LNHDA and SQIVND (reference sequence). The CDR3: CASKLASGKYEQYF. DNA of the CDR3: TGTGCCAGTAAGTTGGCTAGCGGAAAGTACGAGCAGTACTTC.

The chain employs TRBV4-1 and TRBJ1-1; D gene ambiguous. CDR3 length: 14 amino acids. Germline V gene sequence: CDR1 MGHRA, CDR2 YSYEKL. Trimming cost V 2 bases and J 1 base, with 8 bases left between them. CDR3: CASSQPVPNTEAFF. The CDR3 DNA is TGCGCCAGCAGCCAACCGGTTCCGAACACTGAAGCTTTCTTT.

This sequence joins TRBV28 and TRBJ2-7, with a possible D match to TRBD2 (6 bases). Trimming stripped 3 bases from V and 3 bases from J, with 12 bases between. The CDR3 totals 14 residues. CDR1 is MDHEN, CDR2 SYDVKM, per germline. This CDR3 reads CASSFRGNVYEQYF. CDR3 coding DNA: TGTGCCAGCAGTTTCCGGGGGAACGTCTACGAGCAGTACTTC.

This sequence joins TRBV30 and TRBJ2-7; D tentatively reads TRBD1 or TRBD2 (6 bases each). V was trimmed by 0 bases and J by 4 bases, leaving 13 bases between them. CDR1 and CDR2 from the germline V gene are GTSNPN and SVGIG (reference sequence). CDR3 length: 14 amino acids. CDR3 sequence reads: CAWSVPGGEYEQYF. The CDR3, as DNA: TGTGCCTGGAGTGTACCCGGGGGCGAGTACGAGCAGTACTTC.